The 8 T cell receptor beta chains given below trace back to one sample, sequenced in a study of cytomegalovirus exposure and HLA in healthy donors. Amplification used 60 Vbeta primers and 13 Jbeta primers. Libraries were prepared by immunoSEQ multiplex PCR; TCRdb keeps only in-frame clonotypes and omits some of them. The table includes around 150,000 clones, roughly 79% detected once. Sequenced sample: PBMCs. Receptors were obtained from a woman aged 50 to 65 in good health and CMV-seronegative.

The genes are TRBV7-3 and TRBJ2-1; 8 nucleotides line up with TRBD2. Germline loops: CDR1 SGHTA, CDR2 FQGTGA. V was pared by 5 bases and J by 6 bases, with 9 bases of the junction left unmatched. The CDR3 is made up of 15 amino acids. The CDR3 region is CASSLGGTRGNEQFF. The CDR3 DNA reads TGTGCCAGCAGCCTAGGGGGGACTAGAGGCAATGAGCAGTTCTTC.

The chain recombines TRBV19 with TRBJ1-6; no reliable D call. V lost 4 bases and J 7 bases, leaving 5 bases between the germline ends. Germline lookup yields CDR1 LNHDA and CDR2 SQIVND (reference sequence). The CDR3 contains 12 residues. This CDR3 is CASSTQNSPLHF. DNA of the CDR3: TGTGCCAGTAGTACACAAAATTCACCCCTCCACTTT. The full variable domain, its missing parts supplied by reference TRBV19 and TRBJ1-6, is DGGITQSPKYLFRKEGQNVTLSCEQNLNHDAMYWYRQDPGQGLRLIYYSQIVNDFQKGDIAEGYSVSREKKESFPLTVTSAQKNPTAFYLCASSTQNSPLHFGNGTRLTVT.

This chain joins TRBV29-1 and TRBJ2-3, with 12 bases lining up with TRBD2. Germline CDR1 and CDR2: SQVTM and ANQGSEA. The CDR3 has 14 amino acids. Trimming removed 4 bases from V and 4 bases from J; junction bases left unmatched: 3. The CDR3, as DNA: TGCAGCGTTGTTGCTAGCGGGAGGGCAGATACGCAGTATTTT. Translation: CSVVASGRADTQYF.

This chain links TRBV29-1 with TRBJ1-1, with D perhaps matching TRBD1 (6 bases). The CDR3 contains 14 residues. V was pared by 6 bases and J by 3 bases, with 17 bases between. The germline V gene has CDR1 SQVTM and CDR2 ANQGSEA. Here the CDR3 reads CSVTYRVGYTEAFF. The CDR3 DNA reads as TGCAGCGTCACCTACAGGGTGGGGTACACTGAAGCTTTCTTT.

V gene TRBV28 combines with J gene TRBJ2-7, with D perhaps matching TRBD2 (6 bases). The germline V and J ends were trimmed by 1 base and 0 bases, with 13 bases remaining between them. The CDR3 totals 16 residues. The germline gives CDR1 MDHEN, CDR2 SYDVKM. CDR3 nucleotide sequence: TGTGCCAGCAGTTTATTGGGACTCCTAAGCTCCTACGAGCAGTACTTC. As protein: CASSLLGLLSSYEQYF.

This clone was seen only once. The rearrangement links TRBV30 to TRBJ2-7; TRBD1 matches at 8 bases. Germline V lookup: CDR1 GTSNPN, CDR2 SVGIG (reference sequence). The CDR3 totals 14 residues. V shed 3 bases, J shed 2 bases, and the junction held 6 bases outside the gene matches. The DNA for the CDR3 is TGTGCCTGGAGAGAAGACAGGGGCCCCTACGAGCAGTACTTC. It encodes CAWREDRGPYEQYF.

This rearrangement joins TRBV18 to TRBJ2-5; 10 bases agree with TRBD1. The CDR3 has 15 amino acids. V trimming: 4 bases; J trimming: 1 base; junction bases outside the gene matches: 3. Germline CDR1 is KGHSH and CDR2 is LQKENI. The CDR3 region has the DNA TGTGCCAGCTCACGGGACAGGGGAACCCAAGAGACCCAGTACTTC. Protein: CASSRDRGTQETQYF.

CDR3 amino acids: CASRAGTGGVYTEAFF. CDR3 DNA sequence: TGTGCCAGCAGAGCCGGGACAGGGGGGGTTTACACTGAAGCTTTCTTT. This chain uses TRBV5-6 with TRBJ1-1, with 11 bases identical to TRBD1. Per the germline V gene, CDR1 is SGHDT and CDR2 is YYEEEE. The V segment lost 5 bases and the J segment 3 bases; nucleotides outside the gene matches: 9. The CDR3 contains 16 residues.